These 27 T cell receptor beta chains came from one sample sequenced in a study of human T cells and chemical hapten exposure. TCRdb used MiXCR to reprocess the RACE reads, holding one entry per CDR3 protein. Of about 380,000 distinct CDR3 sequences in the sample, roughly 5.3% were seen once. Time point of the sample: pre-sensitization, week 0. Treatment indicated: therapeutic diphenylcyclopropenone sensitization with weekly scalp DPC. The sequencing used whole blood, collected in connection with sensitization to the hapten diphenylcyclopropenone (DPC). These receptors came from a woman aged 45-60 years with alopecia areata. Some clones in this sample may be carry-over from other donors' samples.

On this clonotype: Just one base apart from a much larger clone, this may be a read error. The CDR3 is CASSPGQVTVTQYF. CDR3 coding DNA: TGTGCCAGCAGCCCAGGACAGGTCACAGTTACGCAGTATTTT. This chain uses TRBV27 with TRBJ2-3; the match to TRBD1 covers 7 bases. From germline, CDR1 is MNHEY and CDR2 SMNVEV (reference sequence). The CDR3 consists of 14 residues.

This clonotype came up many times. The genes are TRBV12-3 or TRBV12-4 and TRBJ1-1; 8 nucleotides line up with TRBD1. Trimming took 6 bases from V and 11 from J; bases not matched to a gene: 11. This CDR3 is built from 13 residues. This chain's CDR3 is CASRPDRGRVAFF. CDR3 bases: TGTGCCAGCAGGCCCGACAGGGGTCGAGTGGCTTTCTTT.

The chain recombines TRBV20-1 with TRBJ2-1; D call uncertain. With 0 bases removed from V and 6 bases from J, the gap between germline ends came to 15 bases. CDR1 and CDR2 (germline): DFQATT, SNEGSKA (reference sequence). There are 15 residues in the CDR3. Written as DNA, the CDR3 is TGCAGTGCTAGAGATCGGACGCGGACCCGCAATGAGCAGTTCTTC. Protein: CSARDRTRTRNEQFF.

The sample holds a few counts of this clonotype. CDR3 bases: TGTGCCAGCAGTTTACGACAGGGGAGCCAGTACTTC. Its protein is CASSLRQGSQYF. This chain joins TRBV12-3 or TRBV12-4 and TRBJ2-7, with 8 bases fitting TRBD1. J gave up 10 bases and V 2 bases, and 4 bases lay outside the gene matches. This CDR3 is built from 12 residues.

This clonotype was observed at least ten times. V and J are TRBV29-1 and TRBJ2-2, with a weak D call TRBD1 (5 bases). The CDR3 totals 12 residues. Germline assignment: CDR1 SQVTM and CDR2 ANQGSEA. The V gene lost 6 bases and the J gene lost 6 bases, with 11 bases spanning the gap. DNA for the CDR3: TGCAGCGTGATCAGGGTATCCGGGGAGCTGTTTTTT. The encoded protein is CSVIRVSGELFF.

This clonotype was recorded at least ten times. This chain connects TRBV6-5 to TRBJ2-7, with D unclear. The CDR3 spans 13 residues. Germline loops: CDR1 MNHEY, CDR2 SVGAGI. Trimming took off 8 bases at V and 4 bases at J, with 15 bases between the two ends. CDR3: CASRTASGYEQYF. CDR3 coding DNA: TGTGCCAGCCGGACCGCCAGTGGGTACGAGCAGTACTTC.

This clonotype was counted ten times or more. The gene calls are TRBV14 and TRBJ1-1, with D uncertain. Trimming cost V 1 base and J 0 bases, with 12 bases left between them. The CDR3 is made up of 16 amino acids. Per germline, CDR1 SGHDN and CDR2 FVKESK. The CDR3 DNA follows: TGTGCCAGCAGCCAAGGCGCCAGAATCATGAACACTGAAGCTTTCTTT. Amino acids: CASSQGARIMNTEAFF.

In this sample, this clonotype turned up many times. The chain links TRBV5-1 to TRBJ1-4; 9 nucleotides line up with TRBD1. The CDR3 sequence is 15 residues long. V was clipped by 4 bases and J by 5 bases; unmatched bases: 6. Germline assignment: CDR1 SGHRS and CDR2 YFSETQ. This CDR3 reads CASSKGDRANEKLFF. The CDR3, as DNA: TGCGCCAGCAGCAAAGGGGACAGGGCCAATGAAAAACTGTTTTTT.

About this clonotype itself: Given a much more abundant clone one base away, this may be a read error. The chain is built from TRBV6-1 and TRBJ1-6; D not resolved. Germline lookup yields CDR1 MNHNS and CDR2 SASEGT. V lost 1 base and J lost 6, with 7 bases in between. The length of the CDR3 is 14 residues. The CDR3 DNA reads TGTGCCAGCAGTGAAGTGCGGATTAATTCACCCCTCCACTTT. It encodes CASSEVRINSPLHF.

In its sample, this clonotype was seen many times. The rearrangement links TRBV28 to TRBJ2-5, with D perhaps matching TRBD2 (7 bases). Germline lookup yields CDR1 MDHEN and CDR2 SYDVKM. The length of the CDR3 is 12 residues. V lost 8 bases, J lost 5 bases, and 12 bases lay in between. The CDR3 DNA sequence: TGTGCCAGCGGAAGGGGGGGGGAGACCCAGTACTTC. This encodes CASGRGGETQYF.

At least ten counts were recorded for this clonotype. This chain uses TRBV24-1 with TRBJ2-3; 10 bases map to TRBD1. The CDR3 covers 16 residues. Per the germline V gene, CDR1 is KGHDR and CDR2 is SFDVKD. V gave up 9 bases and J gave up 5 bases; unmatched junction bases: 13. CDR3 sequence (DNA): TGTGCCACCCAAGGCTCCGGGACAGGGGACGGAGATACGCAGTATTTT. This translates into CATQGSGTGDGDTQYF.

This clonotype was picked up many times. This chain connects TRBV3-1 to TRBJ2-2, with unresolved D. This CDR3 spans 12 amino acids. Germline lookup yields CDR1 LGHDT and CDR2 YNNKEL (reference sequence). Trimming removed 10 bases at V and 4 bases at J, with 10 bases between. In DNA form, the CDR3 reads TGTGCCACCGAAATGGGCACCGGGGAGCTGTTTTTT. Its protein is CATEMGTGELFF.

This clonotype was seen ten or more times. Written as DNA, the CDR3 is TGTGCCAGCAGTTTTCCAAACAATGAGCAGTTCTTC. Translation gives CASSFPNNEQFF. The chain has TRBV28 and TRBJ2-1; D gene unclear. This CDR3 has 12 residues. The V and J ends lost 3 bases and 5 bases respectively, with 5 bases between them. Per germline, CDR1 MDHEN and CDR2 SYDVKM. Drawing the rest from reference TRBV28 and TRBJ2-1, the complete variable domain is DVKVTQSSRYLVKRTGEKVFLECVQDMDHENMFWYRQDPGLGLRLIYFSYDVKMKEKGDIPEGYSVSREKKERFSLILESASTNQTSMYLCASSFPNNEQFFGPGTRLTVL.

The chain recombines TRBV13 with TRBJ2-2; 12 nucleotides agree with TRBD2. Germline V lookup: CDR1 PRHDT, CDR2 FYEKMQ (reference sequence). Trimming removed 0 bases from V and 6 bases from J; junction bases left unmatched: 5. The CDR3 totals 17 residues. CDR3 nucleotide sequence: TGTGCCAGCAGCTTAGGGACTAGCGGGAGATGGGCCGGGGAGCTGTTTTTT. Its protein is CASSLGTSGRWAGELFF.

This clonotype has ten or more counts. The chain combines TRBV24-1 with TRBJ2-2; 8 bases are shared with TRBD2. The CDR3 sequence is 18 residues long. With 7 bases clipped from V and 6 bases from J, the junction kept 18 bases outside the gene matches. Per the germline V gene, CDR1 is KGHDR and CDR2 is SFDVKD. As DNA, the CDR3 is TGTGCCACCAGCCCAACCGTTCGGCAGCGGGAGTACCCCGGGGAGCTGTTTTTT. Its translation: CATSPTVRQREYPGELFF.

This clonotype came up a few times. The genes are TRBV6-2 or TRBV6-3 and TRBJ1-5, with D maybe TRBD1 (5 bases). The V end was cut by 8 bases, the J end by 2 bases, with 10 bases between. The CDR3 has 13 amino acids. The V gene's germline CDR1 is MNHEY and CDR2 SVGEGT. The CDR3 region is CASGRDGNQPQHF. As DNA, the CDR3 is TGTGCCAGCGGCCGGGACGGCAATCAGCCCCAGCATTTT.

This clonotype appeared many times. V gene TRBV20-1 combines with J gene TRBJ1-1; D remains unclear. The CDR3 extends over 11 amino acids. Germline V gene data show CDR1 as DFQATT and CDR2 as SNEGSKA (reference sequence). V was trimmed by 1 base and J by 1 base, leaving 1 base between them. The CDR3: CSARANTEAFF. The CDR3 DNA sequence: TGCAGTGCTAGAGCGAACACTGAAGCTTTCTTT.

This clonotype occurred many times. The chain has TRBV20-1 and TRBJ2-7; D is possibly TRBD1 (5 bases). The CDR3 has 12 residues. Germline CDR1 DFQATT, CDR2 SNEGSKA (reference sequence). The ends were cut back, 3 bases at V and 4 bases at J, with 10 bases in the middle. The CDR3 sequence: CSARSGIYEQYF. CDR3 DNA sequence: TGCAGTGCTAGGTCAGGGATATACGAGCAGTACTTC.

The chain employs TRBV6-5 and TRBJ2-7; 7 bases are a match to TRBD2. The CDR3 is made up of 16 amino acids. The J segment lost 5 bases and the V segment lost 0 bases, leaving 10 bases of the junction unmatched. Looked up from germline, CDR1 is MNHEY and CDR2 is SVGAGI. The CDR3 DNA follows: TGTGCCAGCAGTTACTCGATCTTGGCGGGAGTGAACGAGCAGTACTTC. Translated: CASSYSILAGVNEQYF.

There are a few counts of this clonotype. The chain is built from TRBV20-1 and TRBJ2-7; 9 positions agree with TRBD1. Germline CDR1 DFQATT, CDR2 SNEGSKA (reference sequence). The ends lost 2 bases at V and 7 bases at J; junction bases unmatched: 9. CDR3 length: 14 residues. DNA of the CDR3: TGCAGTGCTAGACCCCGGACAGGGGCCCGGGAGCAGTACTTC. It encodes CSARPRTGAREQYF.

CDR3 nucleotides: TGTGCCAGCAGTGAGGGGGCGACGAACTATGGCTACACCTTC. Its protein product is CASSEGATNYGYTF. This chain joins TRBV2 and TRBJ1-2; TRBD1 is a possible D gene (6 bases). Germline CDR1 reads SNHLY; CDR2 reads FYNNEI. Trimming removed 3 bases at V and 2 bases at J, with 10 bases between. The CDR3 length is 14 residues.

The V and J genes are TRBV11-2 and TRBJ2-3; D unclear. This CDR3 region has 12 residues. Germline values: CDR1 SGHAT, CDR2 FQNNGV. V was pared by 5 bases and J by 7 bases, with 10 bases between. The CDR3 coding sequence is TGTGCCAGCAGCCCACCCCAGCATACGCAGTATTTT. Amino acid sequence: CASSPPQHTQYF.

This clonotype was seen at least ten times. The chain carries TRBV6-6 and TRBJ2-3; D not certain. Germline V gene sequence: CDR1 MNHNY, CDR2 SVGAGI (reference sequence). V dropped 4 bases and J dropped 5 bases, with 7 bases sitting between them. CDR3 length equals 12 residues. The CDR3 reads CASSSRRDTQYF. The CDR3 coding sequence is TGTGCCAGCAGTTCACGTAGAGATACGCAGTATTTT.

This clonotype was found many times. V is TRBV2 and J is TRBJ1-1, with D possibly TRBD1 on 5 matching bases. There are 15 residues in the CDR3. Germline V gene data show CDR1 as SNHLY and CDR2 as FYNNEI. The V end was cut by 5 bases, the J end by 6 bases, with 19 bases between. The CDR3 protein is CASSPGLRRGSEAFF. The CDR3 nucleotides read TGTGCCAGCAGTCCCGGATTAAGGCGGGGCTCTGAAGCTTTCTTT.

The table lists this clonotype with many counts. The chain couples TRBV12-3 or TRBV12-4 to TRBJ1-1; TRBD1 is a possible D gene (6 bases). CDR3 length: 17 amino acids. With 3 bases removed from V and 0 bases from J, the gap between germline ends came to 17 bases. In DNA form, the CDR3 reads TGTGCCAGCAGTTTGGGAAACAGGGTCACAGTGAACACTGAAGCTTTCTTT. Translating it yields CASSLGNRVTVNTEAFF.

This clonotype was seen many times. This chain connects TRBV12-3 or TRBV12-4 to TRBJ1-1; D is unresolved. The CDR3 sequence is 12 residues long. With 2 bases removed from V and 8 bases from J, the gap between germline ends came to 9 bases. The CDR3 nucleotides read TGTGCCAGCAGTTTAAGCGGGTGGGAAGCTTTCTTT. Its translation: CASSLSGWEAFF.

This clonotype was recorded at least ten times. This chain uses TRBV29-1 with TRBJ2-7; maybe TRBD1 (6 bases). The CDR3 contains 12 residues. CDR1 is SQVTM and CDR2 is ANQGSEA in the germline V gene. Trimming shortened V by 3 bases and J by 2 bases, and 8 bases separated the two germline ends. Written as DNA, the CDR3 is TGCAGCGTTGAGACAGGAGCCTACGAGCAGTACTTC. It specifies CSVETGAYEQYF.